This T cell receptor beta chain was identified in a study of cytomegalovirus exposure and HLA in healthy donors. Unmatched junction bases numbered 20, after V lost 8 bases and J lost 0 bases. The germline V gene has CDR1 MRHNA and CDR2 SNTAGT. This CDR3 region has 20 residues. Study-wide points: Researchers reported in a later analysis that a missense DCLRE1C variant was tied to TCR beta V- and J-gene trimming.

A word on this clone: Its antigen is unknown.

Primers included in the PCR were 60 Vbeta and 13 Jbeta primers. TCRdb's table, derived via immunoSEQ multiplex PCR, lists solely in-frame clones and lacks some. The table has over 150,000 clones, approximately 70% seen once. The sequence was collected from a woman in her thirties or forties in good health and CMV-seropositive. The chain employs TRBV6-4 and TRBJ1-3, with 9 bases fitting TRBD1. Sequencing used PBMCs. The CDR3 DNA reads TGTGCCAGCCGTACACACGAGGACAGGGGCGATTTCAGCTCTGGAAACACCATATATTTT. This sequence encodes CASRTHEDRGDFSSGNTIYF.